These 5 T cell receptor beta chains came from one sample sequenced in a study of vaccination and CD4 T cells after COVID-19. Cultured CD4+ T cell DNA was sequenced using the Oncomine TCR Beta short-read assay. TCRdb used MiXCR to reprocess the PCR reads, holding one entry per CDR3 protein. The data show under 7,000 distinct CDR3 sequences, with roughly 27% seen just once and less than 20% held by the top ten. No antigens are known for them. Treatment in this sample: roughly 11-day PBMC culture with coronavirus spike peptide pools or control peptides (ViraFEST assay). The unexposed donor's CD4+ T cells were collected before the COVID-19 pandemic (2011-2018). Input material: CD4+ T cells from blood, cultured in vitro. All receptors derive from a human donor in good health.

This sequence joins TRBV12-3 or TRBV12-4 and TRBJ1-2, with 7 nucleotides matching TRBD1. This CDR3 comprises 16 residues. V shed 6 bases and J 2 bases; nucleotides not matched to a gene: 12. The CDR3 DNA reads TGTGCCAGCAGCTTGACACCTGGGACAGCGAACTATGGCTACACCTTC. It is translated as CASSLTPGTANYGYTF.

The CDR3 sequence: CASSLGQGYEVEAFF. In DNA form, the CDR3 reads TGTGCCAGCAGCTTAGGACAGGGGTACGAAGTTGAAGCTTTCTTT. The chain links TRBV7-9 to TRBJ1-1; 8 bases are shared with TRBD1. CDR1 is SEHNR, CDR2 FQNEAQ, per germline (reference sequence). The CDR3 contains 15 residues. Germline trimming cut 1 base from V and 7 bases from J; bases unmatched to any gene: 8. Together with reference TRBV7-9 and TRBJ1-1, the CDR3 gives the full variable domain: DTGVSQNPRHKITKRGQNVTFRCDPISEHNRLYWYRQTLGQGPEFLTYFQNEAQLEKSRLLSDRFSAERPKGSFSTLEIQRTEQGDSAMYLCASSLGQGYEVEAFFGQGTRLTVV.

This clonotype was seen a handful of times. The chain carries TRBV19 and TRBJ1-6; D remains unclear. The CDR3 contains 13 residues. Germline values: CDR1 LNHDA, CDR2 SQIVND (reference sequence). Trimming pared 6 bases from V and 2 bases from J, leaving 5 bases between. The CDR3: CASRVTYNSPLHF. The CDR3 DNA reads TGTGCCAGTAGGGTGACCTATAATTCACCCCTCCACTTT.

The V and J genes are TRBV6-1 and TRBJ1-5; no clear D. Between the trimmed V and J ends, which lost 4 bases and 2 bases, there was a span of 9 bases. The germline gives CDR1 MNHNS, CDR2 SASEGT. This CDR3 region has 14 residues. In DNA, the CDR3 is TGTGCCAGCAGTGGGTTGTGGGGCAATCAGCCCCAGCATTTT. Protein sequence: CASSGLWGNQPQHF.

CDR3 in DNA: TGTGCCAGGGAGGAACAGGACACCGGGGAGCTGTTTTTT. It specifies CAREEQDTGELFF. The rearrangement links TRBV19 to TRBJ2-2; D might be TRBD1 or TRBD2, each matching 5 bases. Germline CDR1 and CDR2: LNHDA and SQIVND (reference sequence). The CDR3 covers 13 residues. V was pared by 9 bases and J by 3 bases, with 11 bases between.